These 11 T cell receptor beta chains originate from one sample sequenced in a study of regulatory T cells in long-lasting Graves disease. Time point here: newly diagnosed GD, antithyroid drugs for less than 3 months. RNA isolated from PBMCs was used to make the TCR library. Both iRepertoire HTBI primers and Arm-PCR of CDR3 regions were used to build the TCR beta libraries. Each CDR3 protein is one row after TCRdb ran MiXCR on the multiplex PCR reads. Of 520,000 or so distinct CDR3 sequences listed, more than 10% are singletons. This same sample was also part of a study on T cells in Graves' hyperthyroidism and ophthalmopathy.

This specimen was peripheral blood mononuclear cells (PBMCs), taken at new diagnosis, from a patient treated with antithyroid drugs. The receptors come from a woman aged 25 to 39 with Graves disease.

The sample holds a few counts of this clonotype. The chain links TRBV30 to TRBJ1-2; 9 nucleotides align to TRBD1. CDR1 is GTSNPN, CDR2 SVGIG, per germline (reference sequence). V lost 2 bases to trimming and J lost 6 bases; unmatched junction nucleotides: 16. The CDR3 spans 17 residues. CDR3 nucleotide sequence: TGTGCCTGGAGTTATGGGGACAGGGTTGTTCTTCGTGATGGCTACACCTTC. Translating it yields CAWSYGDRVVLRDGYTF.

This clonotype has only a few counts. This chain's CDR3 is CASSVGLAGDWEQFF. The CDR3 nucleotides read TGTGCCAGCAGCGTAGGCCTAGCGGGAGATTGGGAGCAGTTCTTC. The chain joins TRBV9 to TRBJ2-1, with TRBD2 matching 10 bases. Per the germline V gene, CDR1 is SGDLS and CDR2 is YYNGEE. Trimming removed 0 bases from V and 10 bases from J; junction bases left unmatched: 7. The CDR3 extends over 15 amino acids.

The chain carries TRBV19 and TRBJ2-1, with TRBD2 as a possible D gene (5 bases). The germline gives CDR1 LNHDA, CDR2 SQIVND (reference sequence). The CDR3 totals 15 residues. Trimming pared 1 base from V and 4 bases from J, leaving 11 bases between. The CDR3 DNA follows: TGTGCCAGTAGTATAGCGGGAATCCGATACAATGAGCAGTTCTTC. Amino acids: CASSIAGIRYNEQFF.

This clonotype was detected ten times or more. The junction differs from germline at one of its ends, possibly a read error. The rearrangement uses TRBV7-9 and TRBJ2-7; 7 bases map to TRBD1. The CDR3 runs to 14 residues. Germline CDR1 is SEHNR and CDR2 is FQNEAQ (reference sequence). The CDR3: CASSPRDSSYEQYF. CDR3 sequence (DNA): TGCGCCAGCAGCCCCCGGGACAGCTCCTACGAGCAGTACTTC.

This clonotype was recorded at least ten times. The chain recombines TRBV15 with TRBJ2-1; TRBD2 agrees at 11 bases. Germline V gives CDR1 LNHNV, CDR2 YYDKDF (reference sequence). This CDR3 has 15 residues. With 3 bases clipped from V and 9 bases from J, the junction kept 7 bases outside the gene matches. CDR3 in DNA: TGTGCCACCAGCAGGGCACTAGCGGGAGCTTCTGAGCAGTTCTTC. Translating gives CATSRALAGASEQFF.

This clonotype was found many times. Here the CDR3 reads CSVEPGQGAYNEQFF. CDR3 DNA: TGCAGCGTTGAGCCGGGACAGGGGGCCTACAATGAGCAGTTCTTC. The chain links TRBV29-1 to TRBJ2-1; TRBD1 matches 11 bases. Germline CDR1 is SQVTM and CDR2 is ANQGSEA. The J segment lost 2 bases and the V segment lost 3 bases, leaving 3 bases of the junction unmatched. CDR3 length: 15 residues.

This clonotype was observed at least ten times. The V and J genes are TRBV12-3 or TRBV12-4 and TRBJ2-7; TRBD2 agrees at 12 bases. V lost 6 bases and J lost 4; bases outside the gene matches: 4. This CDR3 has 14 amino acids. The chain's CDR3 is CASSPTSGRYEQYF. CDR3 coding DNA: TGTGCCAGCAGCCCGACTAGCGGGAGATACGAGCAGTACTTC.

In this sample, this clonotype is large. This chain uses TRBV11-2 with TRBJ2-3; the D is unclear. Per germline, CDR1 SGHAT and CDR2 FQNNGV. This CDR3 is built from 12 residues. The V end lost 1 base, the J end lost 6 bases, and 5 bases lay between the germline ends. The CDR3, as DNA: TGTGCCAGCAGCTTAGCTGAGGATACGCAGTATTTT. Translating gives CASSLAEDTQYF.

The genes are TRBV28 and TRBJ2-7; 9 bases agree with TRBD2. J lost 5 bases, V lost 6 bases, and 8 bases had no gene match. The length of the CDR3 is 14 residues. Germline CDR1 reads MDHEN; CDR2 reads SYDVKM. The CDR3 DNA follows: TGTGCCAGCAGGGAATGGGGCGGGAGGGACGAGCAGTACTTC. Protein: CASREWGGRDEQYF.

This clonotype showed up many times. This chain connects TRBV7-9 to TRBJ2-1; possibly TRBD2 for D (5 bases). Germline lookup yields CDR1 SEHNR and CDR2 FQNEAQ (reference sequence). This CDR3 comprises 12 residues. Between the trimmed V and J ends, which lost 10 bases and 4 bases, there was a span of 11 bases. This CDR3 is CANSRVYNEQFF. CDR3 DNA sequence: TGTGCCAATTCGCGGGTTTACAATGAGCAGTTCTTC.

This clonotype was found many times. The chain links TRBV5-1 to TRBJ2-7; D is tentatively TRBD1 or TRBD2 (5 bases each). The CDR3 extends over 15 amino acids. Looked up from germline, CDR1 is SGHRS and CDR2 is YFSETQ. V was clipped by 4 bases and J by 0 bases, with 14 bases between them. The DNA of the CDR3 is TGCGCCAGCAGCATGATGCCGGGACCCTCCTACGAGCAGTACTTC. It codes for CASSMMPGPSYEQYF.